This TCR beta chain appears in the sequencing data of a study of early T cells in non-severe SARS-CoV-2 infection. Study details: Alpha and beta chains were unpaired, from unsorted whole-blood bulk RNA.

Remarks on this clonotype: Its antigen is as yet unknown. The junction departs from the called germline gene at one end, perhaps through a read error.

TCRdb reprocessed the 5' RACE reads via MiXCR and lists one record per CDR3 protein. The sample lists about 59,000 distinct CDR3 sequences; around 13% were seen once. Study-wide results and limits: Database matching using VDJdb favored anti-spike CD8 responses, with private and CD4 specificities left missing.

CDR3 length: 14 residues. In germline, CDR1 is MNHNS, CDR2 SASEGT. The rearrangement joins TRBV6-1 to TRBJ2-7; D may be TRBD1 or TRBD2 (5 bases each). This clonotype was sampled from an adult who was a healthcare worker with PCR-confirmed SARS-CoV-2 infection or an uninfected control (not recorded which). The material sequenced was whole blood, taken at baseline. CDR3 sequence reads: CASSTGTAAYGQYF. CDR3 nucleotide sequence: TGTGCCAGCAGCACCGGGACCGCAGCCTACGGGCAGTACTTC.